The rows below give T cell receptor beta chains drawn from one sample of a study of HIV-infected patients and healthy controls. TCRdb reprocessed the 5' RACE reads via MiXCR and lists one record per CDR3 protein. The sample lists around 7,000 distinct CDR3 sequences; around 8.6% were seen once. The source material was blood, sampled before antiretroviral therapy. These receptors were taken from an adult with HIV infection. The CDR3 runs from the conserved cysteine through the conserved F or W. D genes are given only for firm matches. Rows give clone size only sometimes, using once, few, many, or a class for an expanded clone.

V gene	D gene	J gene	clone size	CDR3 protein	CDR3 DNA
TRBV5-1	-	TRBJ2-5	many	CASTSKRTKYQETQYF	TGCGCCAGCACCTCTAAACGGACAAAGTACCAAGAGACCCAGTACTTC
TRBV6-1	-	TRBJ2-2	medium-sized	CASSVSPGTGELFF	TGTGCCAGCAGTGTTTCCCCGGGGACCGGGGAGCTGTTTTTT
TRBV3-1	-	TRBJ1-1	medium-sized	CASSQDLRGFAEAFF	TGTGCCAGCAGCCAAGATTTAAGGGGGTTCGCTGAAGCTTTCTTT
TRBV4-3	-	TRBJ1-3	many	CASSQDPGSGNTIYF	TGCGCCAGCAGCCAAGACCCGGGGTCTGGAAACACCATATATTTT
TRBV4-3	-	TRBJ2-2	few	CASSQDRSVTGELFF	TGCGCCAGCAGCCAAGATCGTTCCGTCACCGGGGAGCTGTTTTTT
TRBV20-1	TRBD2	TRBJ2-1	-	CSAFSGINNEQFF	TGCAGTGCGTTTAGCGGGATTAACAATGAGCAGTTCTTC
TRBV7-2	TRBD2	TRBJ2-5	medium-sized	CASTERSGAQETQYF	TGTGCCAGCACAGAACGGAGCGGGGCTCAAGAGACCCAGTACTTC
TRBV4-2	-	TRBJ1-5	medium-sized	CASSQVPNSNQPQHF	TGTGCCAGCAGCCAAGTTCCGAATAGCAATCAGCCCCAGCATTTT
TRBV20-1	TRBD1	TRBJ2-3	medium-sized	CSATPTGTGGRDTQYF	TGCAGTGCCACGCCGACTGGGACAGGGGGCAGGGATACGCAGTATTTT
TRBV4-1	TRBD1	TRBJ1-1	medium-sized	CASSQDTGAEAFF	TGCGCCAGCAGCCAGGACACAGGGGCTGAAGCTTTCTTT
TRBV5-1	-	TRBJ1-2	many	CASSLESGYGYTF	TGCGCCAGCAGCTTGGAGTCAGGGTATGGCTACACCTTC
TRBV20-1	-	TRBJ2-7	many	CSARDWVGVRLEQYF	TGCAGTGCTAGAGATTGGGTAGGGGTCAGGCTCGAGCAGTACTTC
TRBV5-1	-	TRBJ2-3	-	CASSGWVRDTQYF	TGCGCCAGCAGCGGCTGGGTGCGTGATACGCAGTATTTT
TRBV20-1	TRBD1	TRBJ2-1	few	CSALQGSLNNEQFF	TGCAGTGCTCTACAGGGGTCCCTGAACAATGAGCAGTTCTTC
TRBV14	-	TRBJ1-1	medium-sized	CASSHGFTEAFF	TGTGCCAGCAGCCACGGGTTCACTGAAGCTTTCTTT
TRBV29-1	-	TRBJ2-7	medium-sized	CSGKGVEGESYEQYF	TGCAGCGGTAAGGGCGTTGAAGGGGAAAGCTACGAGCAGTACTTC
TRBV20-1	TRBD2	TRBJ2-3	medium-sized	CSARTSGGSDTQYF	TGCAGTGCTCGGACTAGCGGGGGATCAGATACGCAGTATTTT
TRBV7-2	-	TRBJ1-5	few	CASSQAGGISNQPQHF	TGTGCCAGCAGCCAGGCCGGGGGAATTAGCAATCAGCCCCAGCATTTT
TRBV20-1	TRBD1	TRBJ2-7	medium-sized	CSAKAGTGSYEQYF	TGCAGTGCTAAGGCCGGGACAGGCTCCTACGAGCAGTACTTC
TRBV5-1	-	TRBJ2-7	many	CASSFTGNEQYF	TGCGCCAGCAGCTTTACAGGGAACGAGCAGTACTTC
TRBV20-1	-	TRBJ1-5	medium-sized	CSAAEVTGHNQPQHF	TGCAGTGCCGCCGAAGTGACAGGACACAATCAGCCCCAGCATTTT
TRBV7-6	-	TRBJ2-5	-	CASSPRDGGHQTQYF	TGTGCCAGCAGCCCGCGGGATGGGGGGCATCAGACCCAGTACTTC
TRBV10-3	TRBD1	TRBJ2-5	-	CAISEGQGRETQYF	TGTGCCATCAGTGAGGGACAGGGGAGAGAGACCCAGTACTTC
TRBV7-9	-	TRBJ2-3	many	CASSLGPYTQDTQYF	TGTGCCAGCAGCTTAGGACCATACACTCAAGATACGCAGTATTTT
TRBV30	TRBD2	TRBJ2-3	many	CAWSSISRTSGLGGTQYF	TGTGCCTGGAGCTCCATCTCACGGACTAGCGGGTTAGGGGGTACGCAGTATTTT
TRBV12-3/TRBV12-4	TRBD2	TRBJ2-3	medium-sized	CASSFIGGGTDTQYF	TGTGCCAGCAGTTTTATTGGCGGGGGTACAGATACGCAGTATTTT
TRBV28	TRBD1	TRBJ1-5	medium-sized	CASSLWAGTGTNQPQHF	TGTGCCAGCAGTTTATGGGCCGGGACAGGGACCAATCAGCCCCAGCATTTT
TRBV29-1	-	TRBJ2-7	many	CSVEVGRGEQYF	TGCAGCGTTGAAGTAGGGCGCGGGGAGCAGTACTTC
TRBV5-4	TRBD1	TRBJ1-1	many	CASSLTGTDTEAFF	TGTGCCAGCAGTTTGACCGGGACAGACACTGAAGCTTTCTTT
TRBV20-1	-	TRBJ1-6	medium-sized	CSARDRDSSSYNSPLHF	TGCAGTGCTAGAGATCGAGACTCGAGCTCCTATAATTCACCCCTCCACTTT
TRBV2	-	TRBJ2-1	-	CASSEALGLGEQFF	TGTGCCAGCAGTGAAGCGCTTGGGCTGGGGGAGCAGTTCTTC
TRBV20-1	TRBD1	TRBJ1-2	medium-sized	CSARPRQGVANYGYTF	TGCAGTGCTAGGCCTCGACAGGGTGTAGCTAACTATGGCTACACCTTC
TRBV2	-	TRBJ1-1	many	CASSDAGSYTEAFF	TGTGCCAGCAGCGATGCCGGGAGTTACACTGAAGCTTTCTTT
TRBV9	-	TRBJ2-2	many	CASSAELASSRGELFF	TGTGCCAGCAGCGCTGAACTGGCGTCCAGTCGCGGGGAGCTGTTTTTT
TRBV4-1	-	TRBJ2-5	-	CASRGNQETQYF	TGCGCCAGCCGGGGGAACCAAGAGACCCAGTACTTC
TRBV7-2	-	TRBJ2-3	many	CASSAHPGATDTQYF	TGTGCCAGCAGCGCCCACCCGGGAGCGACAGATACGCAGTATTTT
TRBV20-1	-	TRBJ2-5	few	CSASKRGDGGYF	TGCAGTGCTAGTAAAAGGGGGGACGGAGGGTACTTC
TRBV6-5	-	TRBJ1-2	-	CASSYSSGDGYTF	TGTGCCAGCAGTTACTCGTCGGGGGATGGCTACACCTTC
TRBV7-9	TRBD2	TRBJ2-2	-	CASSPITPGTSGGTGELFF	TGTGCCAGCAGCCCCATTACCCCCGGGACTAGCGGTGGGACCGGGGAGCTGTTTTTT